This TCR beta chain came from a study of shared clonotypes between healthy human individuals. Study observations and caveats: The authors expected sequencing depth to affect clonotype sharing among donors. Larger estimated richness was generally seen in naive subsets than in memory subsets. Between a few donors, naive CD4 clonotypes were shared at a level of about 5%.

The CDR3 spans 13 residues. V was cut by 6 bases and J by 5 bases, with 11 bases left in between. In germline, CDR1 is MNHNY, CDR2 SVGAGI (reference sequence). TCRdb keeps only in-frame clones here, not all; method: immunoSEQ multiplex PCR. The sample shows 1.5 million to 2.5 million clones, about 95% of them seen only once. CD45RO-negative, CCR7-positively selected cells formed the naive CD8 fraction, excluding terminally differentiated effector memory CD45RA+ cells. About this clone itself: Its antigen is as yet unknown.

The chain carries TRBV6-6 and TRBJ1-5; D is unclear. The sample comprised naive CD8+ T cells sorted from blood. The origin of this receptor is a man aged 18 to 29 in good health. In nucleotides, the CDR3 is TGTGCCAGCAGGGCCTGGGCCGATCAGCCCCAGCATTTT. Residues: CASRAWADQPQHF.